One sample yielded the 25 T cell receptor beta chains listed below, sequenced in a study of T cell changes during pregnancy in multiple sclerosis. Measured with immunoSEQ multiplex PCR; TCRdb has only the in-frame clones, and not every one. Of about 31,000 clones listed, roughly 90% are singletons. The material sequenced was CD8+ T cells from peripheral blood mononuclear cells, taken before pregnancy. These receptors all come from a female donor with multiple sclerosis, enrolled in a pregnancy study.

This chain joins TRBV6-6 and TRBJ2-3; 12 nucleotides match TRBD2. The CDR3 length is 16 residues. In germline, CDR1 is MNHNY, CDR2 SVGAGI (reference sequence). V shed 2 bases, J shed 5 bases, and the junction held 5 bases outside the gene matches. As DNA, the CDR3 is TGTGCCAGCAGTTACGGGACTAGCGGGCGGGGAGATACGCAGTATTTT. This encodes CASSYGTSGRGDTQYF.

The chain carries TRBV19 and TRBJ2-7, with 9 nucleotides matching TRBD1. The germline V gene encodes CDR1 LNHDA and CDR2 SQIVND (reference sequence). V lost 1 base and J lost 2; bases outside the gene matches: 3. The CDR3 extends over 15 amino acids. The CDR3 is CASSIGDRDTYEQYF. The CDR3 DNA is TGTGCCAGTAGTATAGGGGACAGGGATACCTACGAGCAGTACTTC.

The rearrangement links TRBV4-1 to TRBJ1-1; no definite D call. Trimming stripped 1 base from V and 4 bases from J, with 10 bases between. Germline CDR1 reads MGHRA; CDR2 reads YSYEKL. The CDR3 totals 14 residues. CDR3 sequence reads: CASSQVISGTEAFF. The CDR3 nucleotides are TGCGCCAGCAGCCAAGTTATATCGGGCACTGAAGCTTTCTTT.

The chain employs TRBV7-8 and TRBJ2-1, with D tentatively TRBD2 (6 bases). CDR3 length equals 16 residues. The V end was cut by 1 base, the J end by 12 bases, with 22 bases between. Germline CDR1 is SGHVS and CDR2 is FQNEAQ. This CDR3 reads CASSLVVTRGLEWQFF. DNA of the CDR3: TGTGCCAGCAGCTTAGTAGTTACGCGGGGTCTCGAATGGCAGTTCTTC.

Notes on this clone: In the same sample, other DNA sequences code for this CDR3. This chain links TRBV2 with TRBJ2-1, with D unresolved. V lost 6 bases and J 7 bases, leaving 7 bases between the germline ends. The CDR3 is 11 amino acids. Germline assignment: CDR1 SNHLY and CDR2 FYNNEI. Here the CDR3 reads CASRIGNEQFF. CDR3 coding DNA: TGTGCCAGCAGGATCGGTAATGAGCAGTTCTTC.

The V call is TRBV5-6, the J call TRBJ1-5; D gene unclear. CDR1 SGHDT and CDR2 YYEEEE come from the germline V gene. Trimming cost V 2 bases and J 0 bases, with 6 bases left between them. This CDR3 comprises 14 residues. The CDR3 bases are TGTGCCAGCAGCTTTTCCCATAGCAATCAGCCCCAGCATTTT. Its translation is CASSFSHSNQPQHF. The entire variable domain, with the rest obtained from reference TRBV5-6 and TRBJ1-5, is as follows: DAGVTQSPTHLIKTRGQQVTLRCSPKSGHDTVSWYQQALGQGPQFIFQYYEEEERQRGNFPDRFSGHQFPNYSSELNVNALLLGDSALYLCASSFSHSNQPQHFGDGTRLSIL.

The chain recombines TRBV28 with TRBJ2-3; 8 nucleotides match TRBD2. From germline, CDR1 is MDHEN and CDR2 SYDVKM. This CDR3 has 16 residues. The trim removed 5 bases at V and 2 bases at J, leaving 9 bases unmatched. The CDR3 loop reads CASSPLSGSITDTQYF. DNA for the CDR3: TGTGCCAGCAGTCCCCTGAGCGGGAGCATCACAGATACGCAGTATTTT.

This sequence joins TRBV7-3 and TRBJ2-5, with TRBD1 matching over 10 bases. The CDR3 extends over 14 amino acids. Germline CDR1 SGHTA, CDR2 FQGTGA. With V trimmed by 5 bases and J by 5 bases, 5 bases remained unmatched. The CDR3 coding sequence is TGTGCCAGCAGCCGGGACAGGGGCGTTGAGACCCAGTACTTC. Protein sequence: CASSRDRGVETQYF.

The chain is built from TRBV6-5 and TRBJ1-4; weak D call: TRBD1 (5 bases). Germline V gives CDR1 MNHEY, CDR2 SVGAGI. With 6 bases removed from V and 1 base from J, the gap between germline ends came to 9 bases. The CDR3 spans 14 residues. CDR3: CASSSGGTNEKLFF. The CDR3 coding sequence is TGTGCCAGCAGCTCCGGGGGAACTAATGAAAAACTGTTTTTT.

The gene calls are TRBV28 and TRBJ1-5; D call uncertain. This CDR3 is 11 amino acids long. The V end lost 5 bases, the J end lost 4 bases, and 3 bases lay between the germline ends. Per germline, CDR1 MDHEN and CDR2 SYDVKM. The CDR3 loop is CASSLNQPQHF. As DNA, the CDR3 is TGTGCCAGCAGTCTAAATCAGCCCCAGCATTTT.

The chain is built from TRBV6-1 and TRBJ1-2; TRBD1 aligns across 8 bases. V shed 0 bases and J 8 bases; nucleotides not matched to a gene: 5. The germline gives CDR1 MNHNS, CDR2 SASEGT. This CDR3 has 14 amino acids. The CDR3 spells CASSEAVGQAGYTF. For the CDR3, the DNA is TGTGCCAGCAGTGAAGCAGTGGGACAGGCCGGCTACACCTTC.

The chain recombines TRBV7-2 with TRBJ2-7, with D perhaps TRBD2 (5 bases). The germline V and J ends were trimmed by 6 bases and 5 bases, with 14 bases remaining between them. This CDR3 region has 13 residues. The germline CDR1 and CDR2 sequences are SGHTA and FQGNSA. The CDR3 DNA sequence: TGTGCCAGCAGGGCGAGTCCGGGGAACGAGCAGTACTTC. Its translation: CASRASPGNEQYF.

The chain joins TRBV6-5 to TRBJ2-5; 7 bases are shared with TRBD1. CDR1 and CDR2 (germline): MNHEY, SVGAGI. Trimming removed 5 bases from V and 1 base from J; junction bases left unmatched: 4. The CDR3 contains 14 residues. In DNA, the CDR3 is TGTGCCAGCAGTAACCGGGACAGCCAAGAGACCCAGTACTTC. Amino acid sequence: CASSNRDSQETQYF.

The chain joins TRBV7-2 to TRBJ2-2; maybe TRBD1 (5 bases). V was trimmed by 5 bases and J by 4 bases, leaving 11 bases between them. In germline, CDR1 is SGHTA, CDR2 FQGNSA. The CDR3 has 14 residues. The chain's CDR3 is CASSPDRFTGELFF. The CDR3 DNA follows: TGTGCCAGCAGCCCCGACAGATTCACCGGGGAGCTGTTTTTT. Together with reference TRBV7-2 and TRBJ2-2, the CDR3 gives the full variable domain: GAGVSQSPSNKVTEKGKDVELRCDPISGHTALYWYRQSLGQGLEFLIYFQGNSAPDKSGLPSDRFSAERTGGSVSTLTIQRTQQEDSAVYLCASSPDRFTGELFFGEGSRLTVL.

This chain links TRBV6-1 with TRBJ2-7, with D possibly being TRBD1 (6 bases). V gave up 6 bases and J gave up 3 bases, with 15 bases separating them. This CDR3 has 14 amino acids. Per the germline V gene, CDR1 is MNHNS and CDR2 is SASEGT. The CDR3 sequence: CASSPGTYLYEQYF. CDR3 sequence (DNA): TGTGCCAGCAGCCCCGGGACATACCTCTACGAGCAGTACTTC.

V usage is TRBV30 and J usage is TRBJ2-1; 11 bases line up with TRBD2. The CDR3 has 11 amino acids. The V segment lost 3 bases and the J segment 12 bases; nucleotides outside the gene matches: 1. The germline gives CDR1 GTSNPN, CDR2 SVGIG (reference sequence). Written as DNA, the CDR3 is TGTGCCTGGAGGGGACTAGCGGCGCAGTTCTTC. As protein: CAWRGLAAQFF.

The chain recombines TRBV14 with TRBJ2-3; 13 bases agree with TRBD2. The germline gives CDR1 SGHDN, CDR2 FVKESK. This CDR3 spans 15 amino acids. The trim removed 4 bases at V and 6 bases at J, leaving 4 bases unmatched. CDR3: CASSRTSGGRDTQYF. The CDR3 DNA reads TGTGCCAGCAGCCGGACTAGCGGGGGCCGGGATACGCAGTATTTT. The variable domain in full, completed from reference TRBV14 and TRBJ2-3, reads EAGVTQFPSHSVIEKGQTVTLRCDPISGHDNLYWYRRVMGKEIKFLLHFVKESKQDESGMPNNRFLAERTGGTYSTLKVQPAELEDSGVYFCASSRTSGGRDTQYFGPGTRLTVL.

The V gene is TRBV6-5, the J gene TRBJ1-1; 8 nucleotides agree with TRBD1. V shed 7 bases, J shed 4 bases, and the junction held 8 bases outside the gene matches. Germline V gene lookup returns CDR1 MNHEY and CDR2 SVGAGI. The CDR3 extends over 14 amino acids. The chain's CDR3 is CASTPQGAATEAFF. In DNA, the CDR3 is TGTGCCAGCACCCCCCAGGGGGCAGCCACTGAAGCTTTCTTT.

This clone was counted only a few times. The chain links TRBV7-3 to TRBJ1-5; TRBD1 agrees at 7 bases. Germline values: CDR1 SGHTA, CDR2 FQGTGA. The CDR3 contains 16 residues. The V segment lost 5 bases and the J segment 2 bases; nucleotides outside the gene matches: 9. CDR3 protein: CASSRQGWRGNQPQHF. CDR3 in DNA: TGTGCCAGCAGCCGACAGGGTTGGAGGGGCAATCAGCCCCAGCATTTT.

The chain combines TRBV5-6 with TRBJ1-3; 7 bases align to TRBD1. The germline gives CDR1 SGHDT, CDR2 YYEEEE. Unmatched junction bases numbered 2, after V lost 4 bases and J lost 1 base. The CDR3 contains 14 residues. CDR3: CASSLQGSGNTIYF. The CDR3 nucleotides read TGTGCCAGCAGCCTACAGGGGTCTGGAAACACCATATATTTT.

This rearrangement joins TRBV19 to TRBJ1-1, with TRBD1 matching over 10 bases. Germline values: CDR1 LNHDA, CDR2 SQIVND (reference sequence). The CDR3 is made up of 13 amino acids. Trimming at V came to 6 bases and at J to 5 bases, leaving 3 bases not matched to a gene. DNA of the CDR3: TGTGCCAGTAGGGGGACAGGGGTTACTGAAGCTTTCTTT. Its translation is CASRGTGVTEAFF.

CDR3 protein: CASSQSRETQYF. The CDR3 coding sequence is TGCGCCAGCAGTCAATCGCGGGAGACCCAGTACTTC. The chain has TRBV23-1 and TRBJ2-5, with D unresolved. TRBV23-1 is identified as an open reading frame with a role that is uncertain. CDR3 size: 12 residues. Trimming left V 0 bases short and J 5 bases short, with 4 bases between.

About this clone: The junction and the germline gene differ at one end; a read error may be behind it. The chain employs TRBV18 and TRBJ2-1; 7 bases fit TRBD2. The CDR3 length is 16 residues. Per germline, CDR1 KGHSH and CDR2 LQKENI. The CDR3 is CASSTPGLILYNEQFF. The CDR3 DNA follows: TGTGCCAGCTCAACACCGGGACTAATTCTCTACAATGAGCAGTTCTTC.

The gene calls are TRBV7-3 and TRBJ2-2, with 7 bases aligning to TRBD2. The CDR3 sequence is 15 residues long. In germline, CDR1 is SGHTA, CDR2 FQGTGA. V lost 4 bases and J lost 2; bases outside the gene matches: 4. In DNA, the CDR3 is TGTGCCAGCAGCTCTGGGGGGGGAAACACCGGGGAGCTGTTTTTT. Translated: CASSSGGGNTGELFF.

The rearrangement links TRBV27 to TRBJ2-7; possibly TRBD2 for D (5 bases). The CDR3 runs 14 residues. The ends were cut back, 5 bases at V and 3 bases at J, with 14 bases in the middle. Looked up from germline, CDR1 is MNHEY and CDR2 is SMNVEV (reference sequence). The CDR3 DNA is TGTGCCAGCAGTCTTGGACTCCGGAACTACGAGCAGTACTTC. Translation: CASSLGLRNYEQYF.